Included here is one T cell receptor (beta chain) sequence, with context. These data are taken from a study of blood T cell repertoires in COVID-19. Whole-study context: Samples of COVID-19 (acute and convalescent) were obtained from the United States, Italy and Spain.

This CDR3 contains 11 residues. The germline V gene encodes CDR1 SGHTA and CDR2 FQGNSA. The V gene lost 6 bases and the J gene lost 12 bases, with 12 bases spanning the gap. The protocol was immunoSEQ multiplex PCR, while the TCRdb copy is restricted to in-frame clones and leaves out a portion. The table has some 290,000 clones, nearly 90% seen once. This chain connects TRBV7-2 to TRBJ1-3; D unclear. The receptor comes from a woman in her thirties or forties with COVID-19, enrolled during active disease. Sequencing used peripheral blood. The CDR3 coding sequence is TGTGCCAGCAGAGCCGCAGAGGTCATATATTTT. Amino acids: CASRAAEVIYF.